This TCR beta chain was identified in a study of shared clonotypes between healthy human individuals. The CDR3 extends over 14 amino acids. Germline loops: CDR1 MNHNY, CDR2 SVGAGI (reference sequence). Trimming stripped 6 bases from V and 10 bases from J, with 18 bases between. The method was immunoSEQ multiplex PCR; TCRdb's version includes in-frame clones alone and lacks a portion of them. The data show a few million clones, under 97% seen once. The receptor comes from a man aged 18 to 30 in good health. The chain couples TRBV6-6 to TRBJ1-4; D is possibly TRBD1 (6 bases). The sample taken for sequencing was naive CD4+ T cells sorted from blood. Stated subset: CD45RA+ positively selected. The chain's CDR3 is CASRSGEKGGKLFF. In DNA form, the CDR3 reads TGTGCCAGCAGGTCAGGGGAGAAGGGGGGAAAACTGTTTTTT.